This is a list of T cell receptor beta chains from one sample in a study of T cells in Graves' hyperthyroidism and ophthalmopathy. TCRdb analysed the multiplex PCR reads with MiXCR anew, one entry per CDR3 protein. The sample holds about 740,000 distinct CDR3 sequences, around 15% seen once. Sample: blood. The receptors were gathered from a woman aged 18-30 years with Graves' hyperthyroidism. Each CDR3 is given with its conserved first and last residue. Fields, in order: clone size, V gene, D gene, J gene, CDR3 length, CDR3 DNA, CDR3 protein. The D gene is left open where the match is weak. Clone sizes are given selectively: once, few, many, or a class where the clone is expanded.

clone_size: many; v_call: TRBV30; d_call: TRBD1; j_call: TRBJ1-2; cdr3_length: 12; cdr3_nt: TGTGCCTGGAGCGTTACAGGGGATGGCTACACCTTC; cdr3_aa: CAWSVTGDGYTF
clone_size: few; v_call: TRBV10-2; d_call: TRBD2; j_call: TRBJ2-2; cdr3_length: 15; cdr3_nt: TGCGCCAGCATGGGACTAGCGGGAGATTCCGGGGAGCTGTTTTTT; cdr3_aa: CASMGLAGDSGELFF
clone_size: once; v_call: TRBV28; d_call: .; j_call: TRBJ2-7; cdr3_length: 14; cdr3_nt: TGTGCCAGCAGTCCCCAAACCGAGACCCACGAGCAGTACTTC; cdr3_aa: CASSPQTETHEQYF
clone_size: .; v_call: TRBV6-9; d_call: .; j_call: TRBJ2-7; cdr3_length: 15; cdr3_nt: TGTGCCAGCAGTTACACCAGGGACAAGTCCTACGAGCAGTACTTC; cdr3_aa: CASSYTRDKSYEQYF
clone_size: few; v_call: TRBV15; d_call: TRBD1; j_call: TRBJ2-5; cdr3_length: 14; cdr3_nt: TGTGCCACCGCGAGGCACAGGGGGTCGGAGACCCAGTACTTC; cdr3_aa: CATARHRGSETQYF
clone_size: .; v_call: TRBV19; d_call: TRBD2; j_call: TRBJ2-1; cdr3_length: 16; cdr3_nt: TGTGCCAGTAGTATCACCGGACTAGCGGGAGCGGGGGAGCAGTTCTTC; cdr3_aa: CASSITGLAGAGEQFF
clone_size: many; v_call: TRBV30; d_call: .; j_call: TRBJ1-1; cdr3_length: 11; cdr3_nt: TGTGCCTGGAGTGGAGGCAGGGGAGCTTTCTTT; cdr3_aa: CAWSGGRGAFF
clone_size: many; v_call: TRBV7-2; d_call: .; j_call: TRBJ2-7; cdr3_length: 15; cdr3_nt: TGTGCCAGCAGCTTAGCGTGGGGCAGCTCCTACGAGCAGTACTTC; cdr3_aa: CASSLAWGSSYEQYF
clone_size: many; v_call: TRBV27; d_call: .; j_call: TRBJ2-7; cdr3_length: 14; cdr3_nt: TGTGCCAGCAGTTTATTCGGGGATTCTTACGAGCAGTACTTC; cdr3_aa: CASSLFGDSYEQYF
clone_size: many; v_call: TRBV5-1; d_call: TRBD1; j_call: TRBJ2-7; cdr3_length: 15; cdr3_nt: TGCGCCAGCAGCCAAAACCGGGACAGGGGGCTCGAGCAGTACTTC; cdr3_aa: CASSQNRDRGLEQYF
clone_size: many; v_call: TRBV3-1; d_call: .; j_call: TRBJ1-1; cdr3_length: 14; cdr3_nt: TGTGCCAGCAGCCAAGGGGGGGCGAGCACTGAAGCTTTCTTT; cdr3_aa: CASSQGGASTEAFF
clone_size: .; v_call: TRBV7-9; d_call: TRBD1; j_call: TRBJ2-5; cdr3_length: 13; cdr3_nt: TGTGCCAGCAGCCAGGGACAGGGGCGGACCCAGTACTTC; cdr3_aa: CASSQGQGRTQYF
clone_size: .; v_call: TRBV6-1; d_call: TRBD2; j_call: TRBJ2-5; cdr3_length: 11; cdr3_nt: TGTGCCAGCAGTGAATGGGAGCGGGGGTACTTC; cdr3_aa: CASSEWERGYF
clone_size: many; v_call: TRBV20-1; d_call: TRBD2; j_call: TRBJ2-7; cdr3_length: 15; cdr3_nt: TGCAGTGCTTCGGGACTAGCGGGAGGCTCCTACGAGCAGTACTTC; cdr3_aa: CSASGLAGGSYEQYF
clone_size: many; v_call: TRBV11-2; d_call: TRBD2; j_call: TRBJ2-1; cdr3_length: 15; cdr3_nt: TGTGCCAGCAGCGCCCGGGAGGGCTCCTACAATGAGCAGTTCTTC; cdr3_aa: CASSAREGSYNEQFF
clone_size: .; v_call: TRBV12-3/TRBV12-4; d_call: .; j_call: TRBJ2-1; cdr3_length: 16; cdr3_nt: TGTGCCAGTACCAAATCCGGGCCGAACTCAGGGAATGAGCAGTTCTTC; cdr3_aa: CASTKSGPNSGNEQFF